This T cell receptor beta chain was documented in a study of blood T cells in healthy people across ages. Study-level information: Template switching picked up about one barcoded beta molecule for each two T cells.

The germline V gene encodes CDR1 KGHDR and CDR2 SFDVKD. The V and J ends lost 5 bases and 1 base respectively, with 12 bases between them. This CDR3 comprises 15 residues. Every sample gave at least 5 micrograms of total RNA when it was extracted. A second PCR of 7 to 11 cycles used a sample-barcoded 5' primer and a J-beta primer mix. Samples each returned at least 2.5 million CDR3-containing paired-end reads. Each CDR3 protein is one row after TCRdb ran MiXCR on the 5' RACE reads. The sample has about 1.6 million distinct CDR3 sequences, 34% seen once. V is TRBV24-1 and J is TRBJ2-3; the D gene could be TRBD1 or TRBD2 (6 bases each). The TCR comes from a young woman in good health. Material: blood. Here the CDR3 reads CATSVLEGGTDTQYF. Here the CDR3 DNA reads TGTGCCACCAGTGTTCTGGAGGGGGGCACAGATACGCAGTATTTT.